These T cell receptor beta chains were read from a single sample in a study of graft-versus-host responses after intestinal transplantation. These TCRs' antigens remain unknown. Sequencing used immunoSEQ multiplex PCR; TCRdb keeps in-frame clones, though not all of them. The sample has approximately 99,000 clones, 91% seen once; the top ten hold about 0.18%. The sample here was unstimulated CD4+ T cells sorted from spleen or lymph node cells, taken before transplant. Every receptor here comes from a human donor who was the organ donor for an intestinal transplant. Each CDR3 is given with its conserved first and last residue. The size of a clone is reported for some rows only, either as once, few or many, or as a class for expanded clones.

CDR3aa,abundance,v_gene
CASSLTGDNTEAFF,NA,TRBV7-3
CASSRTSGGAPYNEQFF,NA,TRBV27
CASSVGTANYGYTF,few,TRBV19
CAWSRESLYEQYF,once,TRBV30
CASSPWGDRGFNEKLFF,NA,TRBV5-1
CAISNQGRETQYF,NA,TRBV10-3
CASRLLTGTSGGRRELFF,NA,TRBV12-2
CASSPQGASMNTEAFF,NA,TRBV11-2
CASSDGWDRANQPQHF,NA,TRBV9
CASSARLAGSTDTQYF,NA,TRBV5-1
CASSEVLSSYQETQYF,NA,TRBV6-1
CASSGGGGSSYNEQFF,NA,TRBV5-1
CASSPTYTNEKLFF,once,TRBV2
CASSFSSGGAETQYF,NA,TRBV7-3
CATSRDFQETQYF,NA,TRBV15
CASSPIGGETQYF,NA,TRBV18
CASPDRGGEKLFF,once,TRBV19
CASSPGQGDNSPLHF,NA,TRBV5-1
CASSLQGGIYEQYF,NA,TRBV5-1
CASSRRSKSTNTEAFF,NA,TRBV18
CASSLNPAGNTEAFF,NA,TRBV7-3
CASSSRGGGQPQHF,NA,TRBV7-2
CASSQPGGGSEAFF,NA,TRBV4-3
CASSVGSSGGYYEQYF,NA,TRBV9
CASSQAGYLHNEQFF,NA,TRBV4-1
CASSQDKIRNTIYF,NA,TRBV4-3
CASSSPRGHGYTF,NA,TRBV7-9
CASSQEGRTDTQYF,NA,TRBV4-2
CASSYPTGKNTEAFF,NA,TRBV6-6
CASSARPGLSPMSSYEQYF,NA,TRBV5-6
CASTPPASAQIF,NA,TRBV2
CAWSLPGLPYEQYF,NA,TRBV30
CASSESRGRGDTQYF,NA,TRBV6-1
CASSRQGTDTQYF,NA,TRBV19
CASSLTGEYHYNEQFF,once,TRBV5-1
CASSRNTEAFF,NA,TRBV28
CASRQGSYNEQFF,NA,TRBV6-5
CASKQGAHGYTF,NA,TRBV6-1
CASSSPRRSYEQYF,NA,TRBV11-2
CASTRTGGGSAQHF,NA,TRBV19
CASSQTSRGVETQYF,NA,TRBV18
CASSPVQEREKLFF,once,TRBV7-2
CSAPQGGGYTF,NA,TRBV20-1
CASSSRQGIQPQHF,NA,TRBV7-2
CASSLRDSYGYTF,NA,TRBV4-1